This T cell receptor (beta chain) was obtained from a study of T cells in Graves' hyperthyroidism and ophthalmopathy. General study points: Blood samples included most of the expanded thyroid clonotypes exceeding 0.001.

Those patients with uncontrolled infection, other autoimmune disease, pregnancy or lactation were excluded. In regard to this clonotype: What it binds is not known.

Trimming at V came to 6 bases and at J to 0 bases, leaving 6 bases not matched to a gene. The CDR3 extends over 15 amino acids. Germline V gene sequence: CDR1 LNHDA, CDR2 SQIVND (reference sequence). The investigators amplified TCR beta CDR3 regions from RNA transcripts. The study used the HTBI primer set for a first-round RT-PCR of the TCR CDR3. Each CDR3 protein gets one entry after TCRdb re-called the multiplex PCR reads with MiXCR. The table records around 620,000 distinct CDR3 sequences, 40% to 55% of them present only once. The specimen sequenced was peripheral blood or thyroid tissue (not recorded which). The rearrangement uses TRBV19 and TRBJ1-2; 8 bases are shared with TRBD1. The receptor's source is an adult woman with Graves' disease, either hyperthyroidism or ophthalmopathy (not recorded which). As DNA, the CDR3 is TGTGCCAGTAGGTCTACGACAGGGGCTAACTATGGCTACACCTTC. This translates into CASRSTTGANYGYTF.